This T cell receptor beta chain was recovered during a study of Graves' ophthalmopathy and Graves' hyperthyroidism. TCR beta CDR3 regions were amplified from RNA transcripts. HTBI primers were used in a first-round RT-PCR, which preceded a second-round multiplex PCR. TCRdb processed the multiplex PCR reads anew with MiXCR; each CDR3 protein has one entry. The data show 500,000 to 700,000 distinct CDR3 sequences, with roughly 40% seen just once and roughly 4.5% held by the top ten. This CDR3 is built from 15 residues. Germline V gene sequence: CDR1 MNHNY, CDR2 SVGAGI (reference sequence). V lost 2 bases and J lost 4; bases outside the gene matches: 4. This clonotype appeared a few times.

This TCR was recovered from an adult man with Graves' hyperthyroidism. V and J are TRBV6-6 and TRBJ2-7, with 11 bases fitting TRBD2. The sequenced sample was peripheral blood or thyroid tissue (not recorded which). CDR3 in amino acids: CASSYASGGKYEQYF. CDR3 DNA: TGTGCCAGCAGTTACGCTAGCGGGGGGAAATACGAGCAGTACTTC.